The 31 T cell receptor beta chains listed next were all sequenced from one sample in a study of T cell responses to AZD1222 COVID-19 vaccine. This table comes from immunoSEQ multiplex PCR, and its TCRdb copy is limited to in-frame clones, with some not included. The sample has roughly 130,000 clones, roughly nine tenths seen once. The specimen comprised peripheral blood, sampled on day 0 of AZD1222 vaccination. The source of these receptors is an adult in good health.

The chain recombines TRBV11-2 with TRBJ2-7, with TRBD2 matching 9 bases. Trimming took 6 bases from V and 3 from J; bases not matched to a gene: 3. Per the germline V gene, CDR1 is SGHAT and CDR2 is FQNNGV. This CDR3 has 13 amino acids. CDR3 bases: TGTGCCAGCAGGACTAGCGGCCTCTACGAGCAGTACTTC. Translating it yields CASRTSGLYEQYF.

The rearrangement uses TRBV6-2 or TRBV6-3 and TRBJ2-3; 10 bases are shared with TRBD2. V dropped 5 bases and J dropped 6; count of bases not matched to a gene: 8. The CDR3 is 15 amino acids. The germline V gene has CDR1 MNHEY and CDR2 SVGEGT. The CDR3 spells CASSPLAGVGDTQYF. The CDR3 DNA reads TGTGCCAGCAGTCCCCTAGCGGGAGTTGGTGATACGCAGTATTTT.

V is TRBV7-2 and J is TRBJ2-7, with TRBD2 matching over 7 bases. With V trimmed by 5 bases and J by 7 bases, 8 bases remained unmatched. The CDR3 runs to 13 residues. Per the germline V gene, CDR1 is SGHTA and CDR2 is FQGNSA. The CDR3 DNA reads TGTGCCAGCAGCCCCACCGGGGGGTGGGAGCAGTACTTC. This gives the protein CASSPTGGWEQYF.

CDR3 bases: TGTGCCAGCCGAGCGGGAGTCAGTAATGAGCAGTTCTTC. Protein sequence: CASRAGVSNEQFF. The chain has TRBV7-2 and TRBJ2-1, with 8 bases aligning to TRBD2. Germline values: CDR1 SGHTA, CDR2 FQGNSA. This CDR3 is built from 13 residues. V shed 8 bases, J shed 7 bases, and the junction held 7 bases outside the gene matches.

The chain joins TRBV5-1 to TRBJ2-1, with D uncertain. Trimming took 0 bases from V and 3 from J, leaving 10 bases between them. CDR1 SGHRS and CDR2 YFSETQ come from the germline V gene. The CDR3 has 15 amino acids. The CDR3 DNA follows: TGCGCCAGCAGCTTGGATGCGACTCACTACAATGAGCAGTTCTTC. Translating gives CASSLDATHYNEQFF.

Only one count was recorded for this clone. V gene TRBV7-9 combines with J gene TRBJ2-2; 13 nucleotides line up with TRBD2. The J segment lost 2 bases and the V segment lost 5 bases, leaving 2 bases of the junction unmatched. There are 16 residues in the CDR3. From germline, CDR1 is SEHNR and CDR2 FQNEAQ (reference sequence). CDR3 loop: CASSPGLAGNTGELFF. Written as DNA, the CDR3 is TGTGCCAGCAGCCCGGGACTAGCGGGAAACACCGGGGAGCTGTTTTTT.

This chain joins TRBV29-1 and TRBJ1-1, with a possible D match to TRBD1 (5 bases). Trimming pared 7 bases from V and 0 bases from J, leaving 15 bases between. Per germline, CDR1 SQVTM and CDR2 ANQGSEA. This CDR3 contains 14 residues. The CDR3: CSADEGPMNTEAFF. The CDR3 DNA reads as TGCAGCGCGGATGAGGGACCTATGAACACTGAAGCTTTCTTT.

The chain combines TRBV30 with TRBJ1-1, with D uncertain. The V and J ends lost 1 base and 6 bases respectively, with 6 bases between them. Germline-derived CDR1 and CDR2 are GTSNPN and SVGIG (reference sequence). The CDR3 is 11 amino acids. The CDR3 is CAWSAISEAFF. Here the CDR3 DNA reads TGTGCCTGGAGTGCTATTTCTGAAGCTTTCTTT.

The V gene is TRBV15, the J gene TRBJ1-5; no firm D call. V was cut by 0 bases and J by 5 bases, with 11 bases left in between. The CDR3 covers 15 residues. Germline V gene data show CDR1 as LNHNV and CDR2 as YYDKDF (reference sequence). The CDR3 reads CATSRDQVVYQPQHF. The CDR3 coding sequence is TGTGCCACCAGCAGAGATCAGGTGGTCTATCAGCCCCAGCATTTT.

CDR3 residues: CASSLGVEGVAFF. CDR3 sequence (DNA): TGTGCCAGCAGCTTAGGGGTTGAGGGGGTCGCTTTCTTT. The rearrangement joins TRBV11-3 to TRBJ1-1, with D perhaps matching TRBD1 (6 bases). Trimming removed 1 base from V and 11 bases from J, with 14 bases in between. CDR3 length: 13 amino acids. CDR1 and CDR2 from the germline V gene are SGHNT and YENEEA.

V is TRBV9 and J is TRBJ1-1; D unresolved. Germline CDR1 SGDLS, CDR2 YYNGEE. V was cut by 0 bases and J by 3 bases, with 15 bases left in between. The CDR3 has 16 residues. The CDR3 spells CASSVVTTRADTEAFF. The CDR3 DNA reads TGTGCCAGCAGCGTAGTGACCACCCGGGCGGACACTGAAGCTTTCTTT.

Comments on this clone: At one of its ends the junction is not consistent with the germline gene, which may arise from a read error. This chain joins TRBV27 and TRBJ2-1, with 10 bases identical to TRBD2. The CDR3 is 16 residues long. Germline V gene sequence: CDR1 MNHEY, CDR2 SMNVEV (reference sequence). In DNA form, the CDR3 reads TGTGCCAGCACTTTAATAGCGGGAGGCTCCTACAATGAGCAGTTCTTC. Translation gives CASTLIAGGSYNEQFF.

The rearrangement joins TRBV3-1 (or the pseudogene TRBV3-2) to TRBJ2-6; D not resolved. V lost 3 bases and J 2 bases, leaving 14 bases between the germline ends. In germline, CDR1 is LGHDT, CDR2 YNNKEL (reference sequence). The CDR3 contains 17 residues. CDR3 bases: TGTGCCAGCAGCCATTACTCTTCGGTTGCTGGGGCCAACGTCCTGACTTTC. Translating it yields CASSHYSSVAGANVLTF.

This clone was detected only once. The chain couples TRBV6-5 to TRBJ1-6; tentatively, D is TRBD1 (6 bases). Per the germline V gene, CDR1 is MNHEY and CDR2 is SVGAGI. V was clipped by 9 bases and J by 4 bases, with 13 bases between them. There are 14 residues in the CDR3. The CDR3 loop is CASKPQGYNSPLHF. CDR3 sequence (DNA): TGTGCCAGTAAACCACAGGGATATAATTCACCCCTCCACTTT.

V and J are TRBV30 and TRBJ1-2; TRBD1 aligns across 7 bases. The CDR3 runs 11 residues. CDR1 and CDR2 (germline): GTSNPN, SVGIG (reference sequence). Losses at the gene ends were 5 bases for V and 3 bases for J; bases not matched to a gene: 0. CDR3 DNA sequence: TGTGCCTGGGGACAGGACTATGGCTACACCTTC. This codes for CAWGQDYGYTF.

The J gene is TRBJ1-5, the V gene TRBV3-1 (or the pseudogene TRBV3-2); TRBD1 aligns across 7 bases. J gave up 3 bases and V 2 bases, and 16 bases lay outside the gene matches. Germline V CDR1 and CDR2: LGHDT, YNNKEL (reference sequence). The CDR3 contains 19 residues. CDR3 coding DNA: TGTGCCAGCAGCCAATTTCCGACGGGACAGACTACCCACAATCAGCCCCAGCATTTT. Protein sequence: CASSQFPTGQTTHNQPQHF.

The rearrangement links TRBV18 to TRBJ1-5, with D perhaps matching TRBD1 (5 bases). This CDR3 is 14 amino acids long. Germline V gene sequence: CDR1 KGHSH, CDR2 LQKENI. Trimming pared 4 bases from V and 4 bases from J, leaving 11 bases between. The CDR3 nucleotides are TGTGCCAGCTCACGTGTGGGGACGAATCAGCCCCAGCATTTT. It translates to CASSRVGTNQPQHF.

The CDR3 DNA is TGTGCCAGCAGTGGCACTTTTGTATCAAACTATGGCTACACCTTC. This sequence encodes CASSGTFVSNYGYTF. J is TRBJ1-2 and V is TRBV27, with D unclear. V was pared by 5 bases and J by 2 bases, with 15 bases between. Germline V gene data show CDR1 as MNHEY and CDR2 as SMNVEV (reference sequence). The CDR3 loop spans 15 amino acids.

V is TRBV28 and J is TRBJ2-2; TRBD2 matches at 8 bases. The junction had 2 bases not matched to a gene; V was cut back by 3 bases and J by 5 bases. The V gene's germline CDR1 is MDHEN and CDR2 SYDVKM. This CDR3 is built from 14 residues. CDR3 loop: CASSLPGGTGELFF. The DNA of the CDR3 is TGTGCCAGCAGTTTGCCGGGGGGGACCGGGGAGCTGTTTTTT.

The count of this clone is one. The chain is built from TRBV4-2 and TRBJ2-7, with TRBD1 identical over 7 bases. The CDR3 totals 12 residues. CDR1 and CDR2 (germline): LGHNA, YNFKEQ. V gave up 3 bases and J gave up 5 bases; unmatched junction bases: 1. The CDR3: CASSHQGDEQYF. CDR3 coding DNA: TGTGCCAGCAGCCATCAGGGGGACGAGCAGTACTTC.

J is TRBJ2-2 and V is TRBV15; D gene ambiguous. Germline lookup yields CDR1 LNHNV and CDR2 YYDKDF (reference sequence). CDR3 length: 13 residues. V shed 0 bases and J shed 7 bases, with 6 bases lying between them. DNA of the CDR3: TGTGCCACCAGCAGAGATCTGGACGGGGAGCTGTTTTTT. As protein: CATSRDLDGELFF.

The CDR3 region is CASSPSLASTGELFF. The CDR3 DNA is TGTGCCAGCAGCCCTTCTCTAGCGAGCACCGGGGAGCTGTTTTTT. The genes are TRBV6-2 or TRBV6-3 and TRBJ2-2; possibly TRBD2 for D (6 bases). CDR1 MNHEY and CDR2 SVGEGT come from the germline V gene. With 6 bases removed from V and 4 bases from J, the gap between germline ends came to 15 bases. The CDR3 is 15 amino acids.

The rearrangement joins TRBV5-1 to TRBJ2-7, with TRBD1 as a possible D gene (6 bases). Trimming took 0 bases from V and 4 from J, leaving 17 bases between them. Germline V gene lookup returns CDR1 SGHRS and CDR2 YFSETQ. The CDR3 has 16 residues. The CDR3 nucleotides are TGCGCCAGCAGCTTGGACATCCTAGGGGGAGAATACGAGCAGTACTTC. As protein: CASSLDILGGEYEQYF.

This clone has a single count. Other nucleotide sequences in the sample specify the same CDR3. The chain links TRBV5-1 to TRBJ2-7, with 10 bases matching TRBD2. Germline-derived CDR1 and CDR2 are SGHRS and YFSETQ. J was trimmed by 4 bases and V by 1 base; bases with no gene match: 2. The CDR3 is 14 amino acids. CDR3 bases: TGCGCCAGCAGCTTGACTAGCGGGGCTTACGAGCAGTACTTC. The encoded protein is CASSLTSGAYEQYF. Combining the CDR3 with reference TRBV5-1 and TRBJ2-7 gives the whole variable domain KAGVTQTPRYLIKTRGQQVTLSCSPISGHRSVSWYQQTPGQGLQFLFEYFSETQRNKGNFPGRFSGRQFSNSRSEMNVSTLELGDSALYLCASSLTSGAYEQYFGPGTRLTVT.

The CDR3 reads CASSKTGAFGETQYF. For the CDR3, the DNA is TGTGCCAGCAGTAAGACAGGGGCGTTCGGGGAGACCCAGTACTTC. This chain joins TRBV6-5 and TRBJ2-5; 8 bases align to TRBD1. With V trimmed by 5 bases and J by 5 bases, 10 bases remained unmatched. The CDR3 has 15 amino acids. Germline CDR1 MNHEY, CDR2 SVGAGI.

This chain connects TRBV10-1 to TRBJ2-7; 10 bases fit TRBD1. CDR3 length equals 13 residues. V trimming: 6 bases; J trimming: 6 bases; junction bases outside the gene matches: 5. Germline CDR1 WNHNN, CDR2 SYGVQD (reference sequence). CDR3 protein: CASRFGQGGEQYF. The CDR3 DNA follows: TGCGCCAGCAGATTCGGACAGGGGGGCGAGCAGTACTTC.

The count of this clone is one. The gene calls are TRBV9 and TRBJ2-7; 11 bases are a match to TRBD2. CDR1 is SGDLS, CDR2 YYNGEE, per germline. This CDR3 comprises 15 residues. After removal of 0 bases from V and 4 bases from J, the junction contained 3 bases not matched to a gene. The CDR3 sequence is CASSVGGTSGYEQYF. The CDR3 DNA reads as TGTGCCAGCAGCGTAGGTGGGACTAGCGGATACGAGCAGTACTTC.

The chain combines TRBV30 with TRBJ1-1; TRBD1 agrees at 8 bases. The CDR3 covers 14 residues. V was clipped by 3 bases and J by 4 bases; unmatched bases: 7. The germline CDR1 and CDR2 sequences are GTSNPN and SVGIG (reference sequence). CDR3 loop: CAWRAGGGGTEAFF. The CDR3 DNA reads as TGTGCCTGGAGGGCAGGGGGCGGCGGCACTGAAGCTTTCTTT.

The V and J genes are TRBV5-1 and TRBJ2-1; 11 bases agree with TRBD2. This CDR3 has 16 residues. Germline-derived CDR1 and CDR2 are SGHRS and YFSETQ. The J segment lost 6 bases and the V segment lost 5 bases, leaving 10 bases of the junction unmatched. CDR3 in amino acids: CASSSSRLAGSNEQFF. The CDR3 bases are TGCGCCAGCAGTTCATCGAGACTAGCGGGATCCAATGAGCAGTTCTTC.

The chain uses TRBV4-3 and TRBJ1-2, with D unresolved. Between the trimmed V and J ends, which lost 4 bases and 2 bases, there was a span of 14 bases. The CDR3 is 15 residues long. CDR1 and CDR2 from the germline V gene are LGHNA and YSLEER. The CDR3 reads CASSPGLLGNYGYTF. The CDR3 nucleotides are TGCGCCAGCAGCCCGGGCCTGCTGGGCAACTATGGCTACACCTTC.

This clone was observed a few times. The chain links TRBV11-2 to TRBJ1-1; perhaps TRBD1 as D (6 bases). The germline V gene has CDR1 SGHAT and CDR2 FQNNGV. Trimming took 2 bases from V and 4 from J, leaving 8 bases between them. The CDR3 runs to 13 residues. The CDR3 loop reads CASSLQGTTEAFF. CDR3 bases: TGTGCCAGCAGCTTACAGGGGACCACTGAAGCTTTCTTT.